A selection of T cell receptor beta chains follows, all from one sample in a study of molecular identifiers for immune sequencing clone quantification. A single record per CDR3 protein comes from TCRdb applying MiXCR to the PCR reads. The profile shows 490,000 or so distinct CDR3 sequences, roughly a fifth of them singletons. Sequences were obtained from naive CD8+ T cells from blood, with Jurkat cell RNA spiked in. These receptors were taken from a human donor in good health. Some libraries in this study had Jurkat cell RNA spiked in. CDR3s include the opening cysteine and the closing phenylalanine or tryptophan. Each record gives: clone size, V gene, D gene, J gene, CDR3 protein, CDR3 DNA. The D gene is left open where the match is weak. Not all rows give a size; the values are once, few, many and, for expanded clones, a class.

size: many; V: TRBV27; D: TRBD2; J: TRBJ2-5; CDR3: CASSPLRVAGEEETQYF; DNA: TGTGCCAGCAGTCCACTCCGGGTAGCGGGAGAGGAAGAGACCCAGTACTTC
size: many; V: TRBV29-1; D: TRBD1; J: TRBJ2-5; CDR3: CSVEVRGFEETQYF; DNA: TGCAGCGTTGAGGTCAGGGGGTTTGAGGAGACCCAGTACTTC
size: few; V: TRBV12-3/TRBV12-4; D: .; J: TRBJ1-5; CDR3: CASSDGHSNQPQHF; DNA: TGTGCCAGCAGTGACGGACATAGCAATCAGCCCCAGCATTTT
size: many; V: TRBV12-3/TRBV12-4; D: .; J: TRBJ2-5; CDR3: CASRMGPGQQETQYF; DNA: TGTGCCAGCAGAATGGGACCGGGACAACAAGAGACCCAGTACTTC
size: few; V: TRBV21-1; D: .; J: TRBJ2-3; CDR3: CASSKAVGSITDTQYF; DNA: TGTGCCAGCAGCAAAGCAGTAGGGTCAATCACAGATACGCAGTATTTT
size: many; V: TRBV4-3; D: .; J: TRBJ2-7; CDR3: CASSQDRLARAYEQYF; DNA: TGCGCCAGCAGCCAAGATCGGTTAGCCAGGGCGTACGAGCAGTACTTC
size: .; V: TRBV29-1; D: TRBD2; J: TRBJ2-1; CDR3: CSVLPASGYYNEQFF; DNA: TGCAGCGTCTTACCGGCTAGCGGATACTACAATGAGCAGTTCTTC
size: .; V: TRBV5-4; D: .; J: TRBJ1-6; CDR3: CASLGPHLPSVDSPLHF; DNA: TGTGCCAGCCTCGGGCCTCATCTCCCGTCCGTGGATTCACCCCTCCACTTT
size: many; V: TRBV7-8; D: TRBD1; J: TRBJ2-7; CDR3: CASTPGTGLPYEQYF; DNA: TGTGCCAGCACCCCAGGGACAGGGCTACCCTACGAGCAGTACTTC
size: few; V: TRBV12-3/TRBV12-4; D: TRBD1; J: TRBJ1-1; CDR3: CASTEDRANTEAFF; DNA: TGTGCCAGCACCGAGGACAGGGCGAACACTGAAGCTTTCTTT
size: .; V: TRBV4-1; D: TRBD1; J: TRBJ2-7; CDR3: CASSQAETGGFSYEQYF; DNA: TGCGCCAGCAGCCAGGCCGAGACAGGGGGTTTTTCCTACGAGCAGTACTTC
size: .; V: TRBV9; D: TRBD2; J: TRBJ2-2; CDR3: CASSIEAGVTGELFF; DNA: TGTGCCAGCAGCATAGAAGCGGGAGTAACCGGGGAGCTGTTTTTT
size: many; V: TRBV18; D: .; J: TRBJ2-3; CDR3: CASSPSGGSDTQYF; DNA: TGTGCCAGCTCACCAAGTGGGGGCTCAGATACGCAGTATTTT
size: many; V: TRBV12-3/TRBV12-4; D: TRBD2; J: TRBJ2-3; CDR3: CASSRLAASTDTQYF; DNA: TGTGCCAGCAGCCGACTAGCGGCTAGCACAGATACGCAGTATTTT
size: many; V: TRBV20-1; D: TRBD2; J: TRBJ2-5; CDR3: CSARLAGDETQYF; DNA: TGCAGTGCCAGACTAGCGGGGGATGAGACCCAGTACTTC
size: many; V: TRBV30; D: TRBD2; J: TRBJ2-3; CDR3: CAWSVEAGGPDTQYF; DNA: TGTGCCTGGAGTGTAGAAGCGGGGGGGCCAGATACGCAGTATTTT
size: few; V: TRBV15; D: .; J: TRBJ2-1; CDR3: CATSREVSGYNEQFF; DNA: TGTGCCACCAGCAGAGAAGTTTCGGGGTACAATGAGCAGTTCTTC
size: few; V: TRBV20-1; D: .; J: TRBJ2-2; CDR3: CSARPKWVFGTGELFF; DNA: TGCAGTGCTAGGCCAAAATGGGTCTTCGGCACCGGGGAGCTGTTTTTT
size: .; V: TRBV24-1; D: .; J: TRBJ2-1; CDR3: CATSDLREPHNEQFF; DNA: TGTGCCACCAGTGATTTAAGGGAGCCCCACAATGAGCAGTTCTTC
size: many; V: TRBV4-3; D: .; J: TRBJ2-3; CDR3: CASSQGVSRSTDTQYF; DNA: TGCGCCAGCAGCCAAGGGGTTAGCCGTAGCACAGATACGCAGTATTTT
size: .; V: TRBV19; D: TRBD2; J: TRBJ2-3; CDR3: CASSIGAGSTDTQYF; DNA: TGTGCCAGTAGTATAGGAGCGGGGAGCACAGATACGCAGTATTTT
size: few; V: TRBV4-2; D: .; J: TRBJ2-2; CDR3: CASSRVAGAGELFF; DNA: TGTGCCAGCAGCAGGGTAGCAGGCGCCGGGGAGCTGTTTTTT
size: many; V: TRBV7-9; D: .; J: TRBJ2-7; CDR3: CASSPGRLGSYEQYF; DNA: TGTGCCAGCAGCCCAGGGCGTTTGGGGTCCTACGAGCAGTACTTC
size: many; V: TRBV16; D: TRBD1; J: TRBJ2-7; CDR3: CASSPETGASYEQYF; DNA: TGTGCCAGCAGCCCGGAGACAGGGGCCAGCTACGAGCAGTACTTC
size: few; V: TRBV18; D: .; J: TRBJ1-3; CDR3: CASSPPSGGNTIYF; DNA: TGTGCCAGCTCACCACCGTCCGGGGGAAACACCATATATTTT
size: many; V: TRBV5-4; D: .; J: TRBJ2-7; CDR3: CASSPHWSYEQYF; DNA: TGTGCCAGCAGCCCACACTGGAGCTACGAGCAGTACTTC
size: many; V: TRBV12-3/TRBV12-4; D: .; J: TRBJ2-3; CDR3: CASSTTSSADTQYF; DNA: TGTGCCAGCAGTACTACTAGCTCCGCAGATACGCAGTATTTT
size: few; V: TRBV6-2/TRBV6-3; D: .; J: TRBJ2-1; CDR3: CASSYSRGSYNEQFF; DNA: TGTGCCAGCAGTTACTCGAGAGGGTCCTACAATGAGCAGTTCTTC
size: .; V: TRBV11-2; D: .; J: TRBJ1-1; CDR3: CASSLEAGIMNTEAFF; DNA: TGTGCCAGCAGCTTAGAGGCGGGAATAATGAACACTGAAGCTTTCTTT
size: many; V: TRBV7-2; D: .; J: TRBJ1-1; CDR3: CASSLSDIGTEAFF; DNA: TGTGCCAGCAGCTTAAGTGACATCGGCACTGAAGCTTTCTTT
size: .; V: TRBV6-5; D: .; J: TRBJ1-5; CDR3: CASSYSGQVQPQHF; DNA: TGTGCCAGCAGTTACAGCGGACAAGTGCAGCCCCAGCATTTT
size: .; V: TRBV7-9; D: TRBD1; J: TRBJ2-1; CDR3: CANSSTRDRTYNEQFF; DNA: TGTGCCAACAGCTCTACCCGGGACAGGACCTACAATGAGCAGTTCTTC